These 19 T cell receptor beta chains were all obtained from the same sample, sequenced in a study of blood T cell repertoires in COVID-19. Data came from immunoSEQ multiplex PCR; TCRdb stores just in-frame clones and leaves some out. The top ten hold about two thirds of the sample, which has 20,000 or so clones, 70% to 90% seen once. The specimen was peripheral blood. The receptors come from an elderly man with acute or convalescent COVID-19.

Remarks on this clone: This CDR3 is also generated by other DNA sequences in the sample. The CDR3: CASSSRGSYNSPLHF. CDR3 nucleotide sequence: TGTGCCAGCAGCTCACGGGGGTCCTATAATTCACCCCTCCACTTT. The chain has TRBV7-6 and TRBJ1-6; TRBD1 might be the D (5 bases). The germline CDR1 and CDR2 sequences are SGHVS and FNYEAQ. Trimming stripped 4 bases from V and 1 base from J, with 8 bases between. The CDR3 is 15 residues long.

V is TRBV7-9 and J is TRBJ1-4; no clear D gene. The V end was cut by 2 bases, the J end by 8 bases, with 15 bases between. From germline, CDR1 is SEHNR and CDR2 FQNEAQ (reference sequence). This CDR3 region has 15 residues. CDR3 coding DNA: TGTGCCAGCAGCTTATCCCTGGGAGAGGACGAAAAACTGTTTTTT. This gives the protein CASSLSLGEDEKLFF.

This chain's CDR3 is CARGIGGDANYGYTF. The CDR3 nucleotides are TGTGCCAGGGGGATCGGGGGAGATGCTAACTATGGCTACACCTTC. V gene TRBV27 combines with J gene TRBJ1-2; weak D call: TRBD1 (5 bases). V was cut by 9 bases and J by 0 bases, with 17 bases left in between. The CDR3 runs to 15 residues. From germline, CDR1 is MNHEY and CDR2 SMNVEV (reference sequence).

This clone was observed a single time. The chain couples TRBV5-1 to TRBJ2-5; 10 bases agree with TRBD2. CDR1 SGHRS and CDR2 YFSETQ come from the germline V gene. After removal of 5 bases from V and 1 base from J, the junction contained 8 bases not matched to a gene. The CDR3 extends over 16 amino acids. The CDR3 sequence: CASSPGLAASQETQYF. The DNA of the CDR3 is TGCGCCAGCAGTCCCGGACTAGCGGCCTCCCAAGAGACCCAGTACTTC.

The chain links TRBV7-3 to TRBJ1-6; TRBD1 might be the D (6 bases). V was pared by 5 bases and J by 7 bases, with 15 bases between. This CDR3 spans 15 amino acids. CDR1 SGHTA and CDR2 FQGTGA come from the germline V gene. CDR3 sequence (DNA): TGTGCCAGCAGCCCCACCGGGACACCAAATTCACCCCTCCACTTT. Residues: CASSPTGTPNSPLHF.

This chain links TRBV7-2 with TRBJ1-1; no clear D gene. The length of the CDR3 is 13 residues. Germline V gene lookup returns CDR1 SGHTA and CDR2 FQGNSA. The V end was cut by 7 bases, the J end by 3 bases, with 12 bases between. The CDR3 DNA reads TGTGCCAGCACCCCCAAATTAGACACTGAAGCTTTCTTT. Encoded protein: CASTPKLDTEAFF.

V and J are TRBV10-3 and TRBJ1-5, with D tentatively TRBD1 (5 bases). The CDR3 has 12 residues. With 8 bases removed from V and 4 bases from J, the gap between germline ends came to 9 bases. CDR1 is ENHRY, CDR2 SYGVKD, per germline. The CDR3 region is CAIGSGNQPQHF. The CDR3 DNA is TGTGCCATCGGGTCAGGGAATCAGCCCCAGCATTTT.

This clone has a single count. The chain combines TRBV4-3 with TRBJ2-1, with TRBD2 matching over 13 bases. This CDR3 spans 15 amino acids. The V segment lost 4 bases and the J segment 9 bases; nucleotides outside the gene matches: 6. Per the germline V gene, CDR1 is LGHNA and CDR2 is YSLEER. In nucleotides, the CDR3 is TGCGCCAGCAGCCTCACTAGCGGGGGGGCCGGTGAGCAGTTCTTC. Translation: CASSLTSGGAGEQFF.

The chain recombines TRBV9 with TRBJ2-3; D possibly corresponds to TRBD1 (6 bases). The CDR3 runs to 16 residues. Trimming removed 3 bases from V and 1 base from J, with 15 bases in between. The germline gives CDR1 SGDLS, CDR2 YYNGEE. The CDR3 region has the DNA TGTGCCAGCAGCGAAACCCAGGGGCGGGGCACAGATACGCAGTATTTT. It yields the protein CASSETQGRGTDTQYF.

The gene calls are TRBV7-2 and TRBJ2-1; D gene uncertain. Trimming stripped 0 bases from V and 5 bases from J, with 11 bases between. Germline V gene data show CDR1 as SGHTA and CDR2 as FQGNSA. CDR3 length equals 15 residues. The CDR3 sequence: CASSLALVANNEQFF. In nucleotides, the CDR3 is TGTGCCAGCAGCTTAGCACTGGTAGCCAACAATGAGCAGTTCTTC.

The table lists this clone with a few counts. The chain couples TRBV7-2 to TRBJ1-4; TRBD1 agrees at 8 bases. The junction had 9 bases not matched to a gene; V was cut back by 5 bases and J by 7 bases. The germline gives CDR1 SGHTA, CDR2 FQGNSA. The CDR3 is made up of 15 amino acids. As DNA, the CDR3 is TGTGCCAGCAGCCCCATAGGACAGGGTCGTGAAAAACTGTTTTTT. Its protein product is CASSPIGQGREKLFF.

This clone was detected only once. The chain carries TRBV4-3 and TRBJ2-5; 13 positions agree with TRBD2. CDR1 and CDR2 from the germline V gene are LGHNA and YSLEER. The V segment lost 1 base and the J segment 2 bases; nucleotides outside the gene matches: 1. This CDR3 spans 16 amino acids. The CDR3 spells CASSQALAGGQETQYF. The CDR3 bases are TGCGCCAGCAGCCAAGCACTAGCGGGGGGGCAAGAGACCCAGTACTTC.

The sample holds one count of this clone. The chain is built from TRBV7-2 and TRBJ2-3; no clear D gene. V dropped 3 bases and J dropped 0 bases, with 7 bases sitting between them. The CDR3 has 14 amino acids. The germline CDR1 and CDR2 sequences are SGHTA and FQGNSA. The CDR3 reads CASSLSVSTDTQYF. DNA of the CDR3: TGTGCCAGCAGCTTGTCGGTGAGCACAGATACGCAGTATTTT.

The CDR3 DNA sequence: TGTGCCAGCAGTTTAGGCCCCCAGGGACAGATCAACTCACCCCTCCACTTT. The encoded protein is CASSLGPQGQINSPLHF. The chain links TRBV27 to TRBJ1-6; 7 nucleotides align to TRBD1. Losses at the gene ends were 2 bases for V and 10 bases for J; bases not matched to a gene: 14. CDR3 length: 17 amino acids. Germline CDR1 and CDR2: MNHEY and SMNVEV (reference sequence).

V gene TRBV29-1 combines with J gene TRBJ2-2; 7 bases are a match to TRBD1. The CDR3 is 13 residues long. Per the germline V gene, CDR1 is SQVTM and CDR2 is ANQGSEA. The V segment lost 2 bases and the J segment 6 bases; nucleotides outside the gene matches: 3. The CDR3 protein is CSVEKQGAGELFF. The CDR3 coding sequence is TGCAGCGTTGAAAAGCAGGGGGCCGGGGAGCTGTTTTTT.

The chain joins TRBV5-1 to TRBJ2-3, with 14 bases aligning to TRBD2. The CDR3 is 17 residues long. Germline V gives CDR1 SGHRS, CDR2 YFSETQ. The V gene end was trimmed by 5 bases and the J gene end by 4 bases; junction bases not matched to a gene: 9. As DNA, the CDR3 is TGCGCCAGCAGACGGACTAGCGGGGGGAGCGTGTCAGATACGCAGTATTTT. This translates into CASRRTSGGSVSDTQYF.

J is TRBJ1-1 and V is TRBV7-3, with 7 bases matching TRBD1. The germline CDR1 and CDR2 sequences are SGHTA and FQGTGA. CDR3 length equals 13 residues. V lost 4 bases and J lost 8; bases outside the gene matches: 7. The CDR3 reads CASSSAQGVEAFF. DNA of the CDR3: TGTGCCAGCAGCTCAGCCCAGGGGGTGGAAGCTTTCTTT.

This chain uses TRBV7-9 with TRBJ2-7, with D unresolved. Per the germline V gene, CDR1 is SEHNR and CDR2 is FQNEAQ (reference sequence). The CDR3 is made up of 14 amino acids. V was pared by 11 bases and J by 5 bases, with 22 bases between. CDR3 nucleotides: TGTGCCGATCCCCGGGTGATTGTTGGCGACGAGCAGTACTTC. It encodes CADPRVIVGDEQYF. Combining the CDR3 with reference TRBV7-9 and TRBJ2-7 gives the whole variable domain DTGVSQNPRHKITKRGQNVTFRCDPISEHNRLYWYRQTLGQGPEFLTYFQNEAQLEKSRLLSDRFSAERPKGSFSTLEIQRTEQGDSAMYLCADPRVIVGDEQYFGPGTRLTVT.

The CDR3 spells CASSLGQFYGYTF. CDR3 DNA: TGTGCCAGCAGTCTGGGACAGTTTTATGGCTACACCTTC. The genes are TRBV28 and TRBJ1-2, with 7 bases aligning to TRBD1. Germline assignment: CDR1 MDHEN and CDR2 SYDVKM. The CDR3 spans 13 residues. Trimming cost V 5 bases and J 5 bases; bases outside gene matches: 5.